This T cell receptor (beta chain) stems from a study of T cell changes during pregnancy in multiple sclerosis (dated by TCRdb to between 2018 and 2021). Study-wide context: The study looked at changes in the T cell repertoire across pregnancy in women with multiple sclerosis.

The library was built by means of the immunoSEQ multiplex PCR assay. TCRdb holds this immuneACCESS table with in-frame rearrangements only. Some clones are missing; in checked studies, unresolved V genes explain under half, and the rest has no known cause. The sample table records roughly 50,000 clones; about 92% of these occur just once. Jointly, the top ten make up 0.25% of the sample. Concerning this clone itself: What this receptor recognizes is not known. The input lacks base qualities; no much larger clone sits a single base away.

Taken from the germline V gene, the CDR1 and CDR2 loops are SGHTA and FQGNSA. The CDR3, cysteine through phenylalanine, is 15 amino acids long. Only the CDR3 DNA stays, 45 bases, in frame from base 1. V is trimmed back by 4 bases and J by 0 bases, and the junction contains 4 bases that no gene match accounts for. The TCR sequence derives from a female donor with multiple sclerosis, enrolled in a pregnancy study. This specimen was CD4+ T cells from peripheral blood mononuclear cells, taken in the third trimester of pregnancy. In this chain, TRBV7-2 is recombined with TRBJ1-1, and TRBD1 matches 8 of the central bases. Read as DNA, the sequence is TGTGCCAGCAGCTGGTCAGGGGGCCTGAACACTGAAGCTTTCTTT. Translated, it reads CASSWSGGLNTEAFF.